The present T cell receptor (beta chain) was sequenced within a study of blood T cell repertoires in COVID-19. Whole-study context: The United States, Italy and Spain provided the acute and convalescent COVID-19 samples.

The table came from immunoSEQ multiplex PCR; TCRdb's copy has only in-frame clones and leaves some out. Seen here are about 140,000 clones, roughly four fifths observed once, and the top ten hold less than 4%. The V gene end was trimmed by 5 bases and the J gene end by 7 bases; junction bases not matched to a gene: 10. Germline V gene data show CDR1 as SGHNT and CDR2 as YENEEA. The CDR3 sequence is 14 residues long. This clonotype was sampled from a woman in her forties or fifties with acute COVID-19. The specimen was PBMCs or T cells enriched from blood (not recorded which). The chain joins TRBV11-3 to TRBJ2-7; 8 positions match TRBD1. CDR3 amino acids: CASSPPGQVYEQYF. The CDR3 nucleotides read TGTGCCAGCAGCCCGCCGGGACAGGTTTATGAGCAGTACTTC.